Presented here are 4 T cell receptor beta chains from one specimen sequenced in a study. TCRdb passed the 5' RACE reads through MiXCR, listing each CDR3 protein once. This table holds more than 10,000 distinct CDR3 sequences, roughly 51% found once. Tregs were sorted as CD4+CD25+CD127-/low cells. Material: tumor-infiltrating Tregs sorted from the breast tumor. The receptors originated from a female donor with breast cancer.

The chain has TRBV5-1 and TRBJ1-5; weak D call: TRBD1 (6 bases). The germline V and J ends were trimmed by 3 bases and 7 bases, with 14 bases remaining between them. The germline CDR1 and CDR2 sequences are SGHRS and YFSETQ. This CDR3 is built from 14 residues. This CDR3 reads CASSSTGMGQPQHF. The CDR3 nucleotides read TGCGCCAGCAGCTCAACAGGGATGGGACAGCCCCAGCATTTT.

The chain joins TRBV7-2 to TRBJ1-5; possible D gene TRBD1, 5 bases. The length of the CDR3 is 15 residues. The V gene lost 1 base and the J gene lost 3 bases, with 10 bases spanning the gap. Germline loops: CDR1 SGHTA, CDR2 FQGNSA. This chain's CDR3 is CASSLDRYTNQPQHF. CDR3 nucleotides: TGTGCCAGCAGCTTAGACAGGTATACCAATCAGCCCCAGCATTTT.

The chain combines TRBV4-3 with TRBJ2-7; D ambiguous. CDR3 length equals 13 residues. The V gene's germline CDR1 is LGHNA and CDR2 YSLEER. V was pared by 0 bases and J by 4 bases, with 7 bases between. CDR3 residues: CASSQDFGYEQYF. DNA of the CDR3: TGCGCCAGCAGCCAAGATTTCGGTTACGAGCAGTACTTC.

The chain uses TRBV2 and TRBJ1-2, with D tentatively TRBD1 (6 bases). Germline V lookup: CDR1 SNHLY, CDR2 FYNNEI. The V gene lost 10 bases and the J gene lost 4 bases, with 22 bases spanning the gap. The CDR3 covers 15 residues. The CDR3 region is CATRGYGSVGYGYTF. In DNA, the CDR3 is TGTGCCACCAGGGGTTACGGAAGCGTGGGCTATGGCTACACCTTC. The full variable domain, rest sourced from reference TRBV2 and TRBJ1-2, is EPEVTQTPSHQVTQMGQEVILRCVPISNHLYFYWYRQILGQKVEFLVSFYNNEISEKSEIFDDQFSVERPDGSNFTLKIRSTKLEDSAMYFCATRGYGSVGYGYTFGSGTRLTVV.